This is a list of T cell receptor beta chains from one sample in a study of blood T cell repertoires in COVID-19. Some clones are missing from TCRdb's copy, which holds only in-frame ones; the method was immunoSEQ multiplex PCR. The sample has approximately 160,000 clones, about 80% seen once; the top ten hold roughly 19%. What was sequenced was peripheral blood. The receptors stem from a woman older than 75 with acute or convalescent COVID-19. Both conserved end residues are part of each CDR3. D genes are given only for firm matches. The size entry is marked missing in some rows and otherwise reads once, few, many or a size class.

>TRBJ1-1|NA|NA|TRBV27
TGTGCCAGCAGCTCCGTTACGGTCACTGAAGCTTTCTTT
CASSSVTVTEAFF
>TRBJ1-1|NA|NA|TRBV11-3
TGTGCCAGCAGCCCCGCCCTACAGGTCAACACTGAAGCTTTCTTT
CASSPALQVNTEAFF
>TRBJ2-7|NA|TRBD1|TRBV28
TGTGCCACCTCAGGGGGCTCTTACGAGCAGTACTTC
CATSGGSYEQYF
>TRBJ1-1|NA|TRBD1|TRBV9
TGTGCCAGCAGCCCCACAGGGGACACTGAAGCTTTCTTT
CASSPTGDTEAFF
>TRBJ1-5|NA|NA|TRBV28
TGTGCCAGCAGTTTTTCACAGTACAATCAGCCCCAGCATTTT
CASSFSQYNQPQHF
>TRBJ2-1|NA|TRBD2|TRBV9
TGTGCCAGCAGCCCTCACCCACCGGGACTAGGCTCCTACAATGAGCAGTTCTTC
CASSPHPPGLGSYNEQFF
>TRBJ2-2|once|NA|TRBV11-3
TGTGCCAGCAGCTTGGAGGGCCCGCCCGGGGAGCTGTTTTTT
CASSLEGPPGELFF
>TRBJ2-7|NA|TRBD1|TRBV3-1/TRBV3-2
TGTGCCAGCAGCCGACGCGGGACAGGGTTCGAGCAGTACTTC
CASSRRGTGFEQYF
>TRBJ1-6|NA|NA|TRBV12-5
TGTGCTAGTGGTTTGGTAGTGGCGCTCGGGGGGCCTTCACCCCTCCACTTT
CASGLVVALGGPSPLHF
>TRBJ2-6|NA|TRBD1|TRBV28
TGTGCCAGCAGTTTCCAGACAGGGCGCGGGGCCAACGTCCTGACTTTC
CASSFQTGRGANVLTF
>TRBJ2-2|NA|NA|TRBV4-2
TGTGCCAGCAGCCAAGATTCTACTGTTTTCGGGGAGCTGTTTTTT
CASSQDSTVFGELFF
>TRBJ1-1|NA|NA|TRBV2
TGTGCCACCTATGACAAGAACACTGAAGCTTTCTTT
CATYDKNTEAFF
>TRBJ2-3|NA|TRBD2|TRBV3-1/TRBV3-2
TGTGCCAGCAGCCAAGGCCAGCTAGCGGGGGGGCAGGTAGATACGCAGTATTTT
CASSQGQLAGGQVDTQYF
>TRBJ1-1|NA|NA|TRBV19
TGTGCCAGTAACCCCGGGACACCGAACACTGAAGCTTTCTTT
CASNPGTPNTEAFF
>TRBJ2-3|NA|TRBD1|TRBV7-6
TGTGCCAGCAGCCCATTTGGGACCGACAGGGACACAGATACGCAGTATTTT
CASSPFGTDRDTDTQYF
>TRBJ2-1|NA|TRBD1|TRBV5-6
TGTGCCAGCAGCGAGTTTCCCGGGACAGCTTACAATGAGCAGTTCTTC
CASSEFPGTAYNEQFF
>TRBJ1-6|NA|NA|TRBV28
TGTGCCAGCAGTTTCACAGGGAATAATTCACCCCTCCACTTT
CASSFTGNNSPLHF
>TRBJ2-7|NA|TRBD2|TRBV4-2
TGTGCCAGCAGCCAAGAAGCTAGCGGGGCAACCTACGAGCAGTACTTC
CASSQEASGATYEQYF
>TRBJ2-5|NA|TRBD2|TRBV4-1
TGCGCCAGCAGCCAAAGACTAGCGGGAGGGCTTTTGGGAGAGACCCAGTACTTC
CASSQRLAGGLLGETQYF
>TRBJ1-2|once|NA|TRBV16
TGTGCCAGCAGCCAATTCACCGGGGTCGTTAGCTACACCTTC
CASSQFTGVVSYTF
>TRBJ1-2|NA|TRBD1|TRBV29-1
TGCAGCGCTATGGACAGGGGGATGTATGGCTACACCTTC
CSAMDRGMYGYTF
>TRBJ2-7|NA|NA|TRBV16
TGTGCCAGCAGCCAACGGCAGGTCTCCTACGAGCAGTACTTC
CASSQRQVSYEQYF
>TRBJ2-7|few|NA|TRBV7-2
TGTGCCAGCAGCTTAATTTTTGGGAGGAGGTCCTACGAGCAGTACTTC
CASSLIFGRRSYEQYF
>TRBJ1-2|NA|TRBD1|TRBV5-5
TGTGCCAGCAGCAGTGACAGGGGGCTACATGGCTACACCTTC
CASSSDRGLHGYTF
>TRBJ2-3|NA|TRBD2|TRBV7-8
TGTGCCAGCAGCCCCCGGGGGGGCACAGATACGCAGTATTTT
CASSPRGGTDTQYF
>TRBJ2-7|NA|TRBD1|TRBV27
TGTGCCAGCAGTCCGGACCGGGACAGGGCCTACGAGCAGTACTTC
CASSPDRDRAYEQYF
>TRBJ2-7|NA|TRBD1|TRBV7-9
TGTGCCAGCAGCGGGGCAGGGGGCCTCGAGCAGTACTTC
CASSGAGGLEQYF
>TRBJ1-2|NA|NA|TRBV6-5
TGTGCCAGCAGTTACTCGGCAGGGAATAACTATGGCTACACCTTC
CASSYSAGNNYGYTF
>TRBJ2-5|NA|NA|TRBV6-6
TGTGCCAGCAGATCCGAGCAGACCCAGTACTTC
CASRSEQTQYF
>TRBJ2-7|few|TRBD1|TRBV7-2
TGTGCCAGCAGCTCCACAGGGGGCTCCTACGAGCAGTACTTC
CASSSTGGSYEQYF
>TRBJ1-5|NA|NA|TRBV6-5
TGTGCCAGCAGTTATTCTCCTAGGGGTTATCAGCCCCAGCATTTT
CASSYSPRGYQPQHF
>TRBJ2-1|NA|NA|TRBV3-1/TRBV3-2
TGTGCCAGCAGCCAGAGTAGGGGGGGAAATAATGAGCAGTTCTTC
CASSQSRGGNNEQFF
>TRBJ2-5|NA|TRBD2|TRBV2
TGTGCCAGCAGTAGCATCGGTGCGGGGGGGGATGAGACCCAGTACTTC
CASSSIGAGGDETQYF
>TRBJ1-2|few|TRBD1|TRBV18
TGTGCCAGCTCAGCGGACAGGGTGTCCTATGGCTACACCTTC
CASSADRVSYGYTF
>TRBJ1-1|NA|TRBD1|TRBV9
TGTGCCAGCAGAGGACAGGGTAATGCTGAAGCTTTCTTT
CASRGQGNAEAFF
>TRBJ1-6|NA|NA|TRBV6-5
TGTGCCAGCAGCCTAGTCTCACCCCTCCACTTT
CASSLVSPLHF
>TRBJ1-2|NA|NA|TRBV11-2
TGTGCCAGCAGCTATGACAGCTATGGCTACACCTTC
CASSYDSYGYTF
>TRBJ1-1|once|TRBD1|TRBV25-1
TGTGCCAGCAGTGAAACTACAGGGGTATCGGAAGCTTTCTTT
CASSETTGVSEAFF
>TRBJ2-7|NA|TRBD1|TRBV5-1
TGCGCCAGCAGCTTGGCGGGACAGGGGGCGTACGAGCAGTACTTC
CASSLAGQGAYEQYF